This entry lists 6 T cell receptor beta chains sequenced from one sample in a study of Graves' ophthalmopathy and Graves' hyperthyroidism. RNA transcripts were the source from which TCR beta CDR3 regions were amplified. HTBI primers primed a first-round RT-PCR, and a second-round multiplex PCR followed. TCRdb re-analysed the multiplex PCR reads in MiXCR, keeping a single row per CDR3 protein. This table holds roughly 230,000 distinct CDR3 sequences, roughly a fifth found once. Sequencing was done on a sample of peripheral blood. The receptors here all came from a woman in her forties or fifties with Graves' ophthalmopathy.

This sequence joins TRBV7-8 and TRBJ1-2; 8 nucleotides agree with TRBD1. The CDR3 loop spans 17 amino acids. The V segment lost 1 base and the J segment 2 bases; nucleotides outside the gene matches: 9. Germline lookup yields CDR1 SGHVS and CDR2 FQNEAQ. CDR3: CASSLVGTGRVNYGYTF. CDR3 bases: TGTGCCAGCAGCTTAGTTGGGACAGGTCGGGTAAACTATGGCTACACCTTC.

This clonotype was detected ten times or more. The chain joins TRBV5-1 to TRBJ1-2; 9 bases map to TRBD1. Germline CDR1 is SGHRS and CDR2 is YFSETQ. CDR3 length: 14 amino acids. J lost 7 bases, V lost 2 bases, and 6 bases had no gene match. The CDR3 loop is CASSFTPDRGGYTF. Here the CDR3 DNA reads TGCGCCAGCAGCTTCACTCCGGACAGGGGTGGCTACACCTTC.

The chain combines TRBV15 with TRBJ2-5, with 8 bases aligning to TRBD1. The germline CDR1 and CDR2 sequences are LNHNV and YYDKDF (reference sequence). With V trimmed by 2 bases and J by 1 base, 3 bases remained unmatched. The length of the CDR3 is 15 residues. DNA for the CDR3: TGTGCCACCAGCAGATCCACAGGGGGCCAAGAGACCCAGTACTTC. Protein: CATSRSTGGQETQYF.

Many counts were recorded for this clonotype. The chain recombines TRBV5-1 with TRBJ2-5, with TRBD1 as a possible D gene (6 bases). Germline V CDR1 and CDR2: SGHRS, YFSETQ. The CDR3 loop spans 13 amino acids. The germline V and J ends were trimmed by 2 bases and 3 bases, with 8 bases remaining between them. CDR3 nucleotides: TGCGCCAGCAGCTTCACAGGGAAAGAGACCCAGTACTTC. Amino acids: CASSFTGKETQYF.

The chain is built from TRBV6-5 and TRBJ1-2, with 12 bases aligning to TRBD1. The CDR3 runs 15 residues. Trimming removed 0 bases from V and 6 bases from J; junction bases left unmatched: 2. From germline, CDR1 is MNHEY and CDR2 SVGAGI. CDR3 coding DNA: TGTGCCAGCAGTTACTCGGGACAGGGGGCGGATGGCTACACCTTC. Translated: CASSYSGQGADGYTF.

This clonotype was recorded at least ten times. The chain combines TRBV20-1 with TRBJ2-7, with a weak D call TRBD2 (5 bases). CDR1 DFQATT and CDR2 SNEGSKA come from the germline V gene (reference sequence). V was trimmed by 4 bases and J by 3 bases, leaving 16 bases between them. This CDR3 is 14 amino acids long. For the CDR3, the DNA is TGCAGTGCTACCGGACGGGGTTACCTCTACGAGCAGTACTTC. Protein product: CSATGRGYLYEQYF.